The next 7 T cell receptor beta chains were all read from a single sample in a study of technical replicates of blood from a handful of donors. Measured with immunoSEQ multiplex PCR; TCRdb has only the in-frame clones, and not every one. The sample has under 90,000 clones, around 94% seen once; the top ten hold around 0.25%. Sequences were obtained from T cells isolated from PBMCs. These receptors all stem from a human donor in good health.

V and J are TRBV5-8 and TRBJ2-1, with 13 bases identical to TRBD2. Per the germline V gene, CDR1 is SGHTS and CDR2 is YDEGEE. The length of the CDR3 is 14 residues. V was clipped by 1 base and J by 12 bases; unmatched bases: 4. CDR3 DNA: TGTGCCAGCAGCTTGTACACTAGCGGGAGGGGGCAGTTCTTC. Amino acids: CASSLYTSGRGQFF.

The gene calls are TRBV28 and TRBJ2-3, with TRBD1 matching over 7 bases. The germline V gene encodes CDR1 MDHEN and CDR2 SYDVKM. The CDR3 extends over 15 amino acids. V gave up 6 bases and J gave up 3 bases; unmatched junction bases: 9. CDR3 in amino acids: CASRDRGPRTDTQYF. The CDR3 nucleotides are TGTGCCAGCAGGGATAGGGGGCCAAGAACAGATACGCAGTATTTT.

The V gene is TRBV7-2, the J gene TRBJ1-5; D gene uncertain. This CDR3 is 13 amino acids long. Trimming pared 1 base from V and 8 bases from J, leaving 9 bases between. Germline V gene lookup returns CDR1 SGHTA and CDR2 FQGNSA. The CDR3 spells CASSLGETEPQHF. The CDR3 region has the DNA TGTGCCAGCAGCTTAGGTGAAACGGAGCCCCAGCATTTT. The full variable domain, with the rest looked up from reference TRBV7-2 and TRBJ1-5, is GAGVSQSPSNKVTEKGKDVELRCDPISGHTALYWYRQSLGQGLEFLIYFQGNSAPDKSGLPSDRFSAERTGGSVSTLTIQRTQQEDSAVYLCASSLGETEPQHFGDGTRLSIL.

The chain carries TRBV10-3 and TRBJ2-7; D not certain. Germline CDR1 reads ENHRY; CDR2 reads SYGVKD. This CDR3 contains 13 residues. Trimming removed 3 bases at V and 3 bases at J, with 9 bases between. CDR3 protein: CAISDTPSYEQYF. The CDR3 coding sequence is TGTGCCATCAGTGACACGCCTAGCTACGAGCAGTACTTC.

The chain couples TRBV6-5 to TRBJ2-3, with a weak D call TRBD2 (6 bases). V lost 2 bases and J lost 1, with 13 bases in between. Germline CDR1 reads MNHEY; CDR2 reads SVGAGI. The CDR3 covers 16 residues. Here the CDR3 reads CASSYVGDSGTDTQYF. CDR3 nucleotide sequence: TGTGCCAGCAGTTACGTGGGGGACTCGGGCACAGATACGCAGTATTTT.

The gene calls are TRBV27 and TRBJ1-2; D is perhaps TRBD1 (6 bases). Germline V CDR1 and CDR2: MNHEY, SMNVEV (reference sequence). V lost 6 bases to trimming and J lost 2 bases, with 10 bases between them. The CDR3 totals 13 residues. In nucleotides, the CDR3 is TGTGCCAGCAGAGACACAGGGAACTATGGCTACACCTTC. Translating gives CASRDTGNYGYTF.

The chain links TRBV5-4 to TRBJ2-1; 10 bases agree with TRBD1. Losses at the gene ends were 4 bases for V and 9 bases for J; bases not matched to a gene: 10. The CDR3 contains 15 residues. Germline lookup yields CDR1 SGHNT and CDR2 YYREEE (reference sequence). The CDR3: CASSDTGTGVSEQFF. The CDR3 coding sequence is TGTGCCAGCAGCGATACCGGGACAGGGGTTAGTGAGCAGTTCTTC.